The next 5 T cell receptor beta chains were all read from a single sample in a study of shared clonotypes between healthy human individuals (dated by TCRdb to about 2020). The library was generated by the immunoSEQ multiplex PCR assay. In its TCRdb copy, this immuneACCESS table keeps in-frame sequences only and misses some clones. Where compared with another copy, unresolved V genes explain less than half of these, and the others have no known cause. This sample lists some 2,000,000 clones; about 95% were detected once. The ten largest make up 0.9% to 1.3% of the sample. For the CD8 naive samples, CD45RO-negative cells were positively selected for CCR7, yielding a CD45RA+CCR7+ population from which TemRA cells were excluded. The sample comprised naive CD8+ T cells sorted from blood. The meaning of the sample's cell subset or site label: CD45RA+CCR7+. Receptors originate from a man between 18 and 29 years old in good health.

The chain combines TRBV21-1 with TRBJ1-4. TRBV21-1 is designated a pseudogene. The CDR3 runs to 15 residues. In nucleotides, the CDR3 is TGTGCCAGCAGCAAGGTTTATTGCCTTAATGAAAAACTGTTTTTT. It codes for CASSKVYCLNEKLFF.

V is TRBV5-6 and J is TRBJ2-7, with D maybe TRBD2 (6 bases). The CDR3 is 13 residues long. The germline V gene has CDR1 SGHDT and CDR2 YYEEEE. The V and J ends lost 8 bases and 3 bases respectively, with 15 bases between them. The DNA of the CDR3 is TGTGCCAGTCGGGACTCATTACTCTACGAGCAGTACTTC. It specifies CASRDSLLYEQYF.

This clone was seen a few times. The rearrangement uses TRBV6-5 and TRBJ1-5; possible D gene TRBD1, 6 bases. Germline V gives CDR1 MNHEY, CDR2 SVGAGI. The ends were cut back, 6 bases at V and 2 bases at J, with 11 bases in the middle. The CDR3 length is 14 residues. The CDR3 DNA is TGTGCCAGCAGCAGGGGATATGGCAATCAGCCCCAGCATTTT. It translates to CASSRGYGNQPQHF.

The chain recombines TRBV9 with TRBJ2-2, with D perhaps being TRBD1 or TRBD2 (5 bases each). Trimming pared 4 bases from V and 0 bases from J, leaving 10 bases between. This CDR3 has 15 residues. Germline CDR1 SGDLS, CDR2 YYNGEE. The CDR3 protein is CASSPGTPNTGELFF. In nucleotides, the CDR3 is TGTGCCAGCAGCCCAGGGACGCCGAACACCGGGGAGCTGTTTTTT.

To note about this clone: The sample holds other DNA sequences that translate to the same CDR3. The CDR3 DNA is TGTGCCAGCACCCATACCGGGACAGGGACTTACGAGCAGTACTTC. Translation: CASTHTGTGTYEQYF. The V gene is TRBV27, the J gene TRBJ2-7, with 9 bases that match TRBD1. This CDR3 has 15 amino acids. J lost 4 bases, V lost 7 bases, and 11 bases had no gene match. Germline V gene sequence: CDR1 MNHEY, CDR2 SMNVEV (reference sequence).